These T cell receptor beta chains were read from a single sample in a study of T cell responses to AZD1222 COVID-19 vaccine. Measured with immunoSEQ multiplex PCR; TCRdb has only the in-frame clones, and not every one. The sample has around 140,000 clones, around 90% seen once; the top ten hold about 1.9%. The starting material was peripheral blood, obtained 28 days after the second AZD1222 dose. These TCRs come from an adult who received the AZD1222 COVID-19 vaccine. Each CDR3 is given with its conserved first and last residue. A D gene is named only where the DNA matches it firmly. Part of the rows lack a size; the others show once, few, many or a class for expanded clones.

TGTGCCAGCAGCTTCGGCGGCAACACTGAAGCTTTCTTT | CASSFGGNTEAFF | few | TRBV7-9 | NA | TRBJ1-1
TGTGCCAGCAGCCTCGGGACAGGGGCCTATACCGGGGAGCTGTTTTTT | CASSLGTGAYTGELFF | NA | TRBV9 | TRBD1 | TRBJ2-2
TGTGCCAGCAGCCGCTTGAGAGAGGGTTCTACTGAAGCTTTCTTT | CASSRLREGSTEAFF | once | TRBV3-1/TRBV3-2 | NA | TRBJ1-1
TGCAGTGCTAGTAGGTCCGGGACAGGGGGCATTGGCGGCTATGGCTACACCTTC | CSASRSGTGGIGGYGYTF | NA | TRBV20-1 | TRBD1 | TRBJ1-2
TGTGCCATCAGGGACCTACACAATGAGCAGTTCTTC | CAIRDLHNEQFF | NA | TRBV10-3 | NA | TRBJ2-1
TGTGCCAGCAGCTGGTACCCGGGACTAGCGGGAGTCTCAACAGATACGCAGTATTTT | CASSWYPGLAGVSTDTQYF | NA | TRBV7-2 | TRBD2 | TRBJ2-3
TGTGCCAGCAGTTTGACAGGGGACAATTCACCCCTCCACTTT | CASSLTGDNSPLHF | NA | TRBV27 | TRBD1 | TRBJ1-6
TGTGCCAGCAGCCAACTGGACTTCCGGGGGGGGCACCCCGGGGAGCTGTTTTTT | CASSQLDFRGGHPGELFF | NA | TRBV14 | TRBD2 | TRBJ2-2
TGTGCCAGCTCACCGGACAGGGAAGGGTGGAAACTGTTTTTT | CASSPDREGWKLFF | once | TRBV18 | TRBD1 | TRBJ1-4
TGTGCCAGTTCTCGACAGGGGGCGCGGGAGACCCAGTACTTC | CASSRQGARETQYF | NA | TRBV19 | TRBD1 | TRBJ2-5